This is a list of T cell receptor beta chains from one sample in a study of T-cell reconstitution after alpha-beta-depleted transplantation in children. A single record per CDR3 protein comes from TCRdb applying MiXCR to the PCR reads. The sample comprises roughly 350,000 distinct CDR3 sequences, 10% to 13% of which are singletons, and less than 2.5% rests with the top ten. The sample in question was PBMCs from the stem cell graft donor, obtained from the stem cell graft. The receptors originated from a human donor who donated a stem cell graft to a child with acute lymphoblastic leukemia. The CDR3 runs from the conserved cysteine through the conserved F or W. D genes are given only for firm matches. A row's size may be missing; if present it is once, few, many or a size class.

J	length	size	V	D	DNA	CDR3
TRBJ2-7	20	.	TRBV24-1	TRBD1	TGTGCCACCAGTGATCCCGATCGGACAGGGTCGTCGGGGCGGCGCGTCGAGCAGTACTTC	CATSDPDRTGSSGRRVEQYF
TRBJ1-1	10	many	TRBV29-1	.	TGCAGCGTCCAGAACACTGAAGCTTTCTTT	CSVQNTEAFF
TRBJ2-7	14	.	TRBV11-2	TRBD1	TGTGCCAGCAGCTCCCAGGGACAGGGCTACGAGCAGTACTTC	CASSSQGQGYEQYF
TRBJ2-7	13	many	TRBV7-2	TRBD1	TGTGCCAGCAGCGGACAGGGCGGCTACGAGCAGTACTTC	CASSGQGGYEQYF
TRBJ2-7	17	many	TRBV4-3	.	TGCGCCAGCAGCCTCGTCGGGGCAGACGGAGGACGCTACGAGCAGTACTTC	CASSLVGADGGRYEQYF
TRBJ2-5	17	many	TRBV6-5	TRBD2	TGTGCCAGCAGTTACTCCGGCCTAGCGGGAGGGGGAGAGACCCAGTACTTC	CASSYSGLAGGGETQYF
TRBJ2-2	16	.	TRBV9	.	TGTGCCAGCAGCGTAGAGGGGGGAGAGGACACCGGGGAGCTGTTTTTT	CASSVEGGEDTGELFF
TRBJ2-3	15	few	TRBV4-2	TRBD2	TGTGCCAGCAGCCACACTAGCGGGAGCACAGATACGCAGTATTTT	CASSHTSGSTDTQYF
TRBJ1-5	14	.	TRBV12-3/TRBV12-4	TRBD1	TGTGCCAGCGGCAGGGGGGGTGGCAATCAGCCCCAGCATTTT	CASGRGGGNQPQHF
TRBJ2-2	18	few	TRBV15	.	TGTGCCACCAGCTCTATCCGCGGCGCTACGGGGAGCACCGGGGAGCTGTTTTTT	CATSSIRGATGSTGELFF
TRBJ2-1	13	few	TRBV19	.	TGTGCCAGTAGTCCAATTAGGACAAATGAGCAGTTCTTC	CASSPIRTNEQFF
TRBJ2-7	17	few	TRBV9	TRBD2	TGTGCCAGCAGCATCTCCCAACCTCTAGCGGAATTCTACGAGCAGTACTTC	CASSISQPLAEFYEQYF
TRBJ1-4	11	.	TRBV28	.	TGTGCCAGCAGTTTTCGGGAAAAACTGTTTTTT	CASSFREKLFF
TRBJ2-5	14	.	TRBV20-1	TRBD2	TGCAGTGCTAGCGCTAGCCGCGGGGGGGAGACCCAGTACTTC	CSASASRGGETQYF
TRBJ2-3	15	.	TRBV7-9	.	TGTGCCAGCAGCTTAGGATACGGCTCCACAGATACGCAGTATTTT	CASSLGYGSTDTQYF
TRBJ2-5	14	few	TRBV6-2/TRBV6-3	TRBD1	TGTGCCAGCAGCCAACGCAGGGGGCTGGAGACCCAGTACTTC	CASSQRRGLETQYF
TRBJ2-3	19	many	TRBV4-2	TRBD2	TGTGCCAGCAGCCCTCGGGGAGCGGGAGTAAGCCAGCGTGCAGATACGCAGTATTTT	CASSPRGAGVSQRADTQYF
TRBJ2-1	16	many	TRBV28	TRBD2	TGTGCCAGCAGGCCTAGCGGGAGGGCCGGAATCAATGAGCAGTTCTTC	CASRPSGRAGINEQFF
TRBJ1-2	15	few	TRBV7-2	TRBD1	TGTGCCAGCAGCCCAAGGACAGGAAGGAACTATGGCTACACCTTC	CASSPRTGRNYGYTF
TRBJ2-7	14	many	TRBV12-3/TRBV12-4	.	TGTGCCAGCAGTCTATTCCGGGGCCGATTCGAGCAGTACTTC	CASSLFRGRFEQYF
TRBJ2-1	13	.	TRBV29-1	.	TGCAGCGTTGAAAGAACAGGGTTTGATGAGCAGTTCTTC	CSVERTGFDEQFF
TRBJ2-3	17	many	TRBV7-2	.	TGTGCCAGCAGCCGCCATATGGGGACTCAATACGTAGATACGCAGTATTTT	CASSRHMGTQYVDTQYF
TRBJ1-2	13	many	TRBV4-1	.	TGCGCCAGCAGCCAAGTGGGAGTAAGTGGCTACACCTTC	CASSQVGVSGYTF
TRBJ1-3	14	few	TRBV7-2	.	TGTGCCAGCAGCTCGACAGGAGGTGGAAACACCATATATTTT	CASSSTGGGNTIYF
TRBJ1-2	13	.	TRBV20-1	TRBD1	TGCAGTGCCTGGACAGGGGGCGGTCATGGCTACACCTTC	CSAWTGGGHGYTF
TRBJ1-5	15	few	TRBV7-9	.	TGTGCCAGCAGCTTAGGATGGGATACCAATCAGCCCCAGCATTTT	CASSLGWDTNQPQHF
TRBJ2-7	13	.	TRBV29-1	.	TGCAGCGTTCTTAGTTCAGGGCGAGAAGAGCAGTACTTC	CSVLSSGREEQYF